These 18 T cell receptor beta chains were all obtained from the same sample, sequenced in a study of blood T cells in healthy people across ages. The authors ran a second PCR of 7 to 11 cycles using a sample-barcoded 5' primer and a J-beta primer mix. TCRdb ran MiXCR on the 5' RACE reads and lists one entry per CDR3 protein. Of about a million distinct CDR3 sequences in the sample, about 53% were seen once. The source material was blood. The receptor source for this set is a woman aged 60 to 75 in good health.

This chain links TRBV29-1 with TRBJ2-1; a possible D gene is TRBD2 (6 bases). CDR1 SQVTM and CDR2 ANQGSEA come from the germline V gene. The length of the CDR3 is 13 residues. Trimming left V 8 bases short and J 7 bases short, with 18 bases between. The CDR3 DNA follows: TGCAGCAAAACGCGGGGCCCAGCTAATGAGCAGTTCTTC. It translates to CSKTRGPANEQFF.

This sequence joins TRBV5-4 and TRBJ2-1, with TRBD2 matching 8 bases. Germline CDR1 reads SGHNT; CDR2 reads YYREEE (reference sequence). CDR3 length equals 15 residues. V was pared by 4 bases and J by 6 bases, with 9 bases of the junction left unmatched. The CDR3: CASSGPGTSLNEQFF. DNA for the CDR3: TGTGCCAGCAGCGGACCCGGGACTAGTCTCAATGAGCAGTTCTTC.

This clonotype was observed a few times. The chain combines TRBV2 with TRBJ1-5; TRBD1 matches 9 bases. CDR1 and CDR2 from the germline V gene are SNHLY and FYNNEI. The CDR3 has 13 amino acids. V dropped 6 bases and J dropped 7; count of bases not matched to a gene: 4. The DNA for the CDR3 is TGTGCCAGCAGCGGGACAGGGACCCAGCCCCAGCATTTT. Protein product: CASSGTGTQPQHF.

This clonotype turned up a few times. The chain combines TRBV7-3 with TRBJ2-4; 11 bases are shared with TRBD2. This CDR3 has 15 residues. The J segment lost 5 bases and the V segment lost 4 bases, leaving 4 bases of the junction unmatched. In germline, CDR1 is SGHTA, CDR2 FQGTGA. In DNA form, the CDR3 reads TGTGCCAGCAGCTCACAGGGACTAGCGGAAAACATTCAGTACTTC. Protein product: CASSSQGLAENIQYF.

The genes are TRBV24-1 and TRBJ2-6, with D perhaps TRBD2 (5 bases). The V gene lost 7 bases and the J gene lost 0 bases, with 9 bases spanning the gap. Germline V CDR1 and CDR2: KGHDR, SFDVKD. The length of the CDR3 is 15 residues. The CDR3, as DNA: TGTGCCACCAGCCCCCGGGGCTCTGGGGCCAACGTCCTGACTTTC. This gives the protein CATSPRGSGANVLTF.

This chain links TRBV20-1 with TRBJ2-5; TRBD2 matches at 8 bases. Losses at the gene ends were 0 bases for V and 5 bases for J; bases not matched to a gene: 14. Germline CDR1 and CDR2: DFQATT and SNEGSKA (reference sequence). The CDR3 is made up of 17 amino acids. The CDR3, as DNA: TGCAGTGCTAGAGATCGACCCGGGACTAGTTTAATGGAGACCCAGTACTTC. Its translation: CSARDRPGTSLMETQYF.

The chain couples TRBV6-5 to TRBJ2-7; tentative D call: TRBD2 (6 bases). Trimming removed 4 bases at V and 12 bases at J, with 10 bases between. The CDR3 contains 10 residues. From germline, CDR1 is MNHEY and CDR2 SVGAGI. The CDR3 protein is CASSLTRRYF. Written as DNA, the CDR3 is TGTGCCAGCAGTTTGACTAGACGGTACTTC.

V is TRBV24-1 and J is TRBJ2-1; no clear D gene. CDR3 length equals 14 residues. The germline V gene has CDR1 KGHDR and CDR2 SFDVKD. The ends were cut back, 1 base at V and 7 bases at J, with 10 bases in the middle. CDR3 sequence (DNA): TGTGCCACCAGTGATTTCCCGGGTCGGAATGAGCAGTTCTTC. It translates to CATSDFPGRNEQFF.

V is TRBV28 and J is TRBJ2-7, with TRBD1 as a possible D gene (5 bases). The CDR3 has 16 residues. V was pared by 3 bases and J by 5 bases, with 20 bases between. Per the germline V gene, CDR1 is MDHEN and CDR2 is SYDVKM. Written as DNA, the CDR3 is TGTGCCAGCAGTTTTAGTCTTCCGACGACAGACGACGAGCAGTACTTC. Protein sequence: CASSFSLPTTDDEQYF.

This sequence joins TRBV20-1 and TRBJ1-2, with a tentative D call TRBD1 (5 bases). V dropped 0 bases and J dropped 7 bases, with 12 bases sitting between them. The germline V gene encodes CDR1 DFQATT and CDR2 SNEGSKA (reference sequence). The CDR3 contains 13 residues. CDR3 in DNA: TGCAGTGCTAGAGAGGGACTGATAAGTGGCTACACCTTC. Translating it yields CSAREGLISGYTF.

The chain joins TRBV5-6 to TRBJ1-1; unclear D gene. The germline V and J ends were trimmed by 0 bases and 4 bases, with 7 bases remaining between them. Germline CDR1 SGHDT, CDR2 YYEEEE. This CDR3 has 13 amino acids. The CDR3 DNA sequence: TGTGCCAGCAGCTTGGTTAAGGTCACTGAAGCTTTCTTT. Translation: CASSLVKVTEAFF.

The V and J genes are TRBV5-1 and TRBJ2-1; the match to TRBD2 covers 9 bases. Judging by the DNA end, TRBJ2-7 fits better; the J call may be wrong. CDR1 is SGHRS, CDR2 YFSETQ, per germline. The CDR3 totals 17 residues. DNA of the CDR3: TGCGCCAGCAGCTTCGGTAGCGGGAGTGCGTCCTACAATGAGCAGTACTTC. Protein sequence: CASSFGSGSASYNEQYF.

This clonotype has only a few counts. The gene calls are TRBV28 and TRBJ1-4; D is perhaps TRBD1 (6 bases). The CDR3 sequence is 14 residues long. The germline V gene has CDR1 MDHEN and CDR2 SYDVKM. Trimming took off 6 bases at V and 8 bases at J, with 16 bases between the two ends. CDR3 DNA sequence: TGTGCCAGCAGCCTCAGGGGCTGGAGGGAAAAACTGTTTTTT. It is translated as CASSLRGWREKLFF.

This clonotype was picked up a small number of times. The genes are TRBV3-1 and TRBJ1-5; D might be TRBD1 (6 bases). Germline V gene sequence: CDR1 LGHDT, CDR2 YNNKEL (reference sequence). This CDR3 is built from 14 residues. V was clipped by 5 bases and J by 3 bases, with 11 bases between them. The CDR3 nucleotides read TGTGCCAGCAGCTACGGACAGCCCAATCAGCCCCAGCATTTT. Protein sequence: CASSYGQPNQPQHF.

The chain employs TRBV5-5 and TRBJ1-1, with a possible D match to TRBD1 (5 bases). V lost 4 bases to trimming and J lost 0 bases, with 7 bases between them. The germline gives CDR1 SGHKS, CDR2 YYEKEE (reference sequence). This CDR3 contains 13 residues. In DNA, the CDR3 is TGTGCCAGCAGCGCACAGGTGAACACTGAAGCTTTCTTT. This sequence encodes CASSAQVNTEAFF.

The chain joins TRBV20-1 to TRBJ2-7; the D is unclear. The V end was cut by 6 bases, the J end by 0 bases, with 15 bases between. The length of the CDR3 is 14 residues. The V gene's germline CDR1 is DFQATT and CDR2 SNEGSKA (reference sequence). CDR3 nucleotide sequence: TGCAGTGCCCCCGGGCAGCAAAGCTCCTACGAGCAGTACTTC. Translated, it gives CSAPGQQSSYEQYF.

This chain uses TRBV7-9 with TRBJ2-3; 8 bases fit TRBD2. Germline CDR1 reads SEHNR; CDR2 reads FQNEAQ (reference sequence). The CDR3 has 16 amino acids. V trimming: 5 bases; J trimming: 2 bases; junction bases outside the gene matches: 9. The CDR3 region has the DNA TGTGCCAGCAGCATTAGCGGGACTTACAACACAGATACGCAGTATTTT. It encodes CASSISGTYNTDTQYF.

The chain has TRBV7-9 and TRBJ1-1; D possibly corresponds to TRBD1 (6 bases). Trimming shortened V by 8 bases and J by 3 bases, and 25 bases separated the two germline ends. The CDR3 sequence is 17 residues long. From germline, CDR1 is SEHNR and CDR2 FQNEAQ (reference sequence). For the CDR3, the DNA is TGTGCCAGCGTGGGGCTGGGGGGGGCAGGCATCTACACTGAAGCTTTCTTT. This translates into CASVGLGGAGIYTEAFF.